This T cell receptor (beta chain) was retrieved from a study of T cells after posttransplantation cyclophosphamide. Cyclophosphamide on days +3 and +4 followed busulfan-fludarabine conditioning and a marrow graft. This table comes from immunoSEQ multiplex PCR, and its TCRdb copy is limited to in-frame clones, with some not included. The table shows some 9,700 clones, with approximately 78% occurring only once. This sequence was found in a female patient between 40 and 50 years old who received an allogeneic stem cell transplant from a related donor, was CMV-positive, and had no GVHD. Some T cells may be provided by the graft donor. The material sequenced was PBMCs, taken 1,700 to 2,000 days after a stem cell transplant with posttransplant cyclophosphamide.

CDR3: CASSDSRGASGELFF. The CDR3, as DNA: TGTGCCAGCAGTGACTCCCGGGGGGCCTCCGGGGAGCTGTTTTTT. V usage is TRBV6-4 and J usage is TRBJ2-2; a possible D gene is TRBD2 (7 bases). From germline, CDR1 is MRHNA and CDR2 SNTAGT. The CDR3 is made up of 15 amino acids. Trimming took off 0 bases at V and 6 bases at J, with 11 bases between the two ends.